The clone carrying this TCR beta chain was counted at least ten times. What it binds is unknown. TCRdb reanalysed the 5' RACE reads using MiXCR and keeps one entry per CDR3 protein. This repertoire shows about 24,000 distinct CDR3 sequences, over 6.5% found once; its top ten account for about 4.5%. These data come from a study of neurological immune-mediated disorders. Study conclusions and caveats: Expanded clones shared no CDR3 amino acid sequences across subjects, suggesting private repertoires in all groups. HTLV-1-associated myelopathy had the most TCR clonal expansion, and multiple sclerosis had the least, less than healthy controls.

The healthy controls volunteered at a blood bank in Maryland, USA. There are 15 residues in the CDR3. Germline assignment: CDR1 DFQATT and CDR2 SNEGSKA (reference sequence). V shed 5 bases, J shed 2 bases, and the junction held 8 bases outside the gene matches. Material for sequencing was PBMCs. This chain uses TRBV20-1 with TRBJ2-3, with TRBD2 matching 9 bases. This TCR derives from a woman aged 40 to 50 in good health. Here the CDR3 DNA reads TGCAGTGCTCCGGATCTAGCGGGAACCACAGATACGCAGTATTTT. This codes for CSAPDLAGTTDTQYF.